This T cell receptor beta chain was sequenced during a study of blood T cells in healthy people across ages. Each of the donors had approximately 10 milliliters of peripheral blood drawn into EDTA-treated Vacutainer tubes. PBMCs numbering at least 7 million were isolated per sample. J was trimmed by 4 bases and V by 2 bases; bases with no gene match: 5. Germline V gives CDR1 KGHDR, CDR2 SFDVKD. The CDR3 extends over 15 amino acids. Study-level results: In long-lived donors, naive CD4+ cell counts and diversity exceeded those of aged donors. Roughly linearly, TCR beta diversity per million T cells fell as age increased.

Then a second PCR, running about 6 to 12 cycles, was carried out with a sample-barcoded 5' primer and a J-beta primer mix. TCRdb independently ran MiXCR on the 5' RACE reads; one entry per CDR3 protein. Of 1.4 million or so distinct CDR3 sequences in the sample, around 40% were seen once. This clonotype was counted a single time. What it recognizes is unknown. The chain uses TRBV24-1 and TRBJ2-3; 7 bases fit TRBD1. Material for sequencing was blood. The source is a woman aged 18-29 years in good health. The chain's CDR3 is CATSDSPDRADTQYF. CDR3 coding DNA: TGTGCCACCAGTGATTCCCCTGACAGGGCAGATACGCAGTATTTT.